This TCR beta chain was identified in a study of blood T cell repertoires in COVID-19 (dated by TCRdb to about 2020). Notes on the research overall: Samples covering the acute and convalescent phases of COVID-19 were provided by collaborators in the United States, Italy and Spain. The repertoires were made available in a free public database intended to serve as a resource for research on the immune response to SARS-CoV-2. Subjects who had been exposed to COVID-19, were actively infected with it, or had recovered from it provided the deeply sampled blood TCRbeta repertoires that made up the dataset. The prospective study material was composed of cDNA or gDNA derived from T cells, B-cell-depleted T cells, or PBMCs. Nearly every sample came with metadata listing a de-identified subject ID, COVID-19 status, age in years and sex. Where HLA class I and class II types were available, the types were taken from metadata supplied by the sample provider, not from assay-based typing. The samples were drawn from two sources: the first 160 participants of the ongoing ImmuneRACE study, and approximately 1,300 subjects contributed by 6 global collaborators.

Concerning this clone: The antigen it binds to is not known. Base qualities are not provided; no much larger clone lies one nucleotide away.

Broader findings and caveats from the paper: How much clinical and demographic metadata was included differed by source and by participant, and the metadata was provided uncurated.

Unmatched junction bases come to 9, with V trimmed by 4 bases and J by 7 bases. Including cysteine and phenylalanine, the CDR3 has 15 amino acids. The entry retains the CDR3 DNA only, 45 bases that are in frame from base 1. CDR1 is given as KGHSH and CDR2 as LQKENI, both from the germline V gene. TCRbeta CDR3 regions were amplified from genomic DNA by means of the immunoSEQ Assay, a bias-controlled multiplex PCR. As for how the authors treated the data: Within the assay, amplification of reference gene primers was used to estimate how many nucleated cells each sample contained. To quantify the absolute abundance of each unique TCRbeta CDR3 rearrangement, sequence reads were collapsed and filtered. For each sample, productive Simpson clonality was calculated as the square root of Simpson's diversity index over productive rearrangements. TCRdb took this table from immuneACCESS and kept in-frame rearrangements with V and J called. Such tables lack part of the clones; where checked against another copy, unresolved V genes explain under half of the gap, and the rest is unexplained. D and trimming were read from the DNA, whereas the V and J calls and clone size are those reported in that table. This sample is represented by 50,000 to 70,000 clones; 75% to 80% of them were singletons. The ten largest account for approximately 20% of the sample.

Collaborating institutions collected whole blood in K2EDTA tubes following their own protocols. For TCRbeta analysis, collaborators shipped samples in one of three forms: frozen whole blood, isolated PBMCs, or DNA extracted from either of those sample types. Sample: peripheral blood. The sequence is built from TRBV18 and TRBJ2-1; 8 bases in between match TRBD2. This TCR derives from a man aged 50-60 years with active or convalescent COVID-19. The encoded CDR3 is CASSRAGVLKNEQFF. Read as DNA, the sequence is TGTGCCAGCTCACGAGCGGGAGTATTAAAAAATGAGCAGTTCTTC.